The 24 T cell receptor beta chains given below trace back to one sample, sequenced in a study of cytomegalovirus exposure and HLA in healthy donors. The data were produced by immunoSEQ multiplex PCR, yet TCRdb's version contains in-frame clones alone and is incomplete. In the table there are about 50,000 clones, about nine tenths of which are singletons. The specimen was PBMCs. The origin of the receptors is a woman aged 25-40 years in good health and CMV-seronegative.

The V call is TRBV12-5, the J call TRBJ2-1; 10 positions agree with TRBD1. V was clipped by 5 bases and J by 8 bases; unmatched bases: 3. Germline lookup yields CDR1 LGHNT and CDR2 FRNRAP. The CDR3 is 13 amino acids. For the CDR3, the DNA is TGTGCTAGTGGTGCGGACAGGGGGGATGAGCAGTTCTTC. This gives the protein CASGADRGDEQFF. Full variable domain (missing parts from reference TRBV12-5 and TRBJ2-1): DARVTQTPRHKVTEMGQEVTMRCQPILGHNTVFWYRQTMMQGLELLAYFRNRAPLDDSGMPKDRFSAEMPDATLATLKIQPSEPRDSAVYFCASGADRGDEQFFGPGTRLTVL.

The chain links TRBV25-1 to TRBJ2-2; perhaps TRBD2 as D (6 bases). This CDR3 has 14 residues. The V end lost 6 bases, the J end lost 3 bases, and 11 bases lay between the germline ends. CDR1 is MGHDK, CDR2 SYGVNS, per germline. CDR3 amino acids: CASRRETDTGELFF. CDR3 sequence (DNA): TGTGCCAGCAGACGGGAGACTGACACCGGGGAGCTGTTTTTT.

The rearrangement links TRBV27 to TRBJ1-2; 8 nucleotides align to TRBD1. Germline loops: CDR1 MNHEY, CDR2 SMNVEV (reference sequence). After removal of 4 bases from V and 4 bases from J, the junction contained 11 bases not matched to a gene. The CDR3 consists of 16 residues. CDR3 region: CASSSQDRADSYGYTF. The CDR3 DNA follows: TGTGCCAGCAGTTCCCAGGACAGGGCTGACTCCTATGGCTACACCTTC.

The chain joins TRBV11-2 to TRBJ2-7; TRBD1 is a possible D gene (6 bases). Germline loops: CDR1 SGHAT, CDR2 FQNNGV. The CDR3 totals 14 residues. The V end was cut by 0 bases, the J end by 3 bases, with 9 bases between. CDR3 residues: CASSLDQGNYEQYF. In nucleotides, the CDR3 is TGTGCCAGCAGCTTAGATCAGGGGAACTACGAGCAGTACTTC.

This chain joins TRBV25-1 and TRBJ1-5, with D perhaps TRBD1 (5 bases). The CDR3 runs 14 residues. Trimming pared 1 base from V and 5 bases from J, leaving 9 bases between. Germline-derived CDR1 and CDR2 are MGHDK and SYGVNS. For the CDR3, the DNA is TGTGCCAGCAGTGAATCCAGGGCCGATCAGCCCCAGCATTTT. Amino acid sequence: CASSESRADQPQHF.

This sequence joins TRBV30 and TRBJ1-1; D perhaps matches TRBD1 (5 bases). The V and J ends lost 0 bases and 4 bases respectively, with 12 bases between them. Germline-derived CDR1 and CDR2 are GTSNPN and SVGIG (reference sequence). The CDR3 contains 14 residues. CDR3 region: CAWSVAGLSTEAFF. In DNA form, the CDR3 reads TGTGCCTGGAGTGTAGCGGGGCTTAGCACTGAAGCTTTCTTT. Based on the CDR3 plus reference TRBV30 and TRBJ1-1, the full variable domain is SQTIHQWPATLVQPVGSPLSLECTVEGTSNPNLYWYRQAAGRGLQLLFYSVGIGQISSEVPQNLSASRPQDRQFILSSKKLLLSDSGFYLCAWSVAGLSTEAFFGQGTRLTVV.

The genes are TRBV12-5 and TRBJ1-1; TRBD1 agrees at 9 bases. Losses at the gene ends were 0 bases for V and 5 bases for J; bases not matched to a gene: 4. Germline V CDR1 and CDR2: LGHNT, FRNRAP. CDR3 length equals 15 residues. In nucleotides, the CDR3 is TGTGCTAGTGGTTTGGTACAGGGGGCGGTTACTGAAGCTTTCTTT. This encodes CASGLVQGAVTEAFF. The entire variable domain, with the rest obtained from reference TRBV12-5 and TRBJ1-1, is as follows: DARVTQTPRHKVTEMGQEVTMRCQPILGHNTVFWYRQTMMQGLELLAYFRNRAPLDDSGMPKDRFSAEMPDATLATLKIQPSEPRDSAVYFCASGLVQGAVTEAFFGQGTRLTVV.

The genes are TRBV27 and TRBJ2-2; 9 bases agree with TRBD2. V lost 2 bases, J lost 6 bases, and 7 bases stayed unmatched. The CDR3 length is 16 residues. Per germline, CDR1 MNHEY and CDR2 SMNVEV (reference sequence). The CDR3 DNA reads as TGTGCCAGCAGTTTAGTGGTAGCGGGAGCTCCCGGGGAGCTGTTTTTT. Translating gives CASSLVVAGAPGELFF.

The V call is TRBV4-1, the J call TRBJ2-7, with D possibly TRBD2 on 6 matching bases. The CDR3 is 14 amino acids. V was clipped by 1 base and J by 6 bases, with 13 bases between them. Germline V lookup: CDR1 MGHRA, CDR2 YSYEKL. CDR3 sequence reads: CASSQGSRDLEQYF. Here the CDR3 DNA reads TGCGCCAGCAGCCAAGGATCGCGGGATCTCGAGCAGTACTTC.

The chain has TRBV5-1 and TRBJ2-5, with 7 bases matching TRBD2. The trim removed 2 bases at V and 5 bases at J, leaving 3 bases unmatched. Germline lookup yields CDR1 SGHRS and CDR2 YFSETQ. This CDR3 has 13 amino acids. The CDR3 DNA reads as TGCGCCAGCAGCTTCCCGGGAGGCGAGACCCAGTACTTC. Translating gives CASSFPGGETQYF.

The rearrangement joins TRBV10-3 to TRBJ2-1; TRBD2 matches 13 bases. The V gene's germline CDR1 is ENHRY and CDR2 SYGVKD. The CDR3 has 16 amino acids. V lost 6 bases, J lost 10 bases, and 12 bases stayed unmatched. The CDR3 sequence: CAISETTSGRTHEQFF. Here the CDR3 DNA reads TGTGCCATCAGCGAAACGACTAGCGGGAGGACCCACGAGCAGTTCTTC.

The rearrangement joins TRBV27 to TRBJ2-2; 7 bases are a match to TRBD1. CDR1 and CDR2 (germline): MNHEY, SMNVEV (reference sequence). This CDR3 has 15 residues. V shed 8 bases, J shed 3 bases, and the junction held 9 bases outside the gene matches. CDR3 sequence reads: CASEPTGVHTGELFF. The CDR3 DNA follows: TGTGCCAGCGAACCCACAGGGGTACACACCGGGGAGCTGTTTTTT.

This CDR3 reads CASSRGTSGGGETQYF. The CDR3 DNA follows: TGTGCCAGCAGCCGAGGGACTAGCGGAGGGGGAGAGACCCAGTACTTC. V is TRBV5-5 and J is TRBJ2-5, with 11 bases aligning to TRBD2. Germline V gene data show CDR1 as SGHKS and CDR2 as YYEKEE (reference sequence). V lost 4 bases and J lost 4; bases outside the gene matches: 9. The CDR3 sequence is 16 residues long.

This chain connects TRBV15 to TRBJ2-4; possibly TRBD2 for D (6 bases). The CDR3 covers 16 residues. Germline V lookup: CDR1 LNHNV, CDR2 YYDKDF (reference sequence). The V end lost 1 base, the J end lost 1 base, and 11 bases lay between the germline ends. The CDR3: CATSRGGVDAKNIQYF. The CDR3 DNA follows: TGTGCCACCAGCAGAGGGGGGGTCGACGCCAAAAACATTCAGTACTTC.

This chain uses TRBV9 with TRBJ1-1, with D unclear. The CDR3 runs 15 residues. The V and J ends lost 1 base and 5 bases respectively, with 15 bases between them. Germline V gene sequence: CDR1 SGDLS, CDR2 YYNGEE. This chain's CDR3 is CASSVTPELWTEAFF. The CDR3 coding sequence is TGTGCCAGCAGCGTAACTCCGGAGCTGTGGACTGAAGCTTTCTTT.

CDR3 nucleotide sequence: TGTGCCAGCAGCCAAGGAATAGGGGGCGCAGAGACCCAGTACTTC. Translating it yields CASSQGIGGAETQYF. The genes are TRBV14 and TRBJ2-5; 7 bases fit TRBD1. J lost 4 bases, V lost 1 base, and 6 bases had no gene match. Germline CDR1 reads SGHDN; CDR2 reads FVKESK. The CDR3 totals 15 residues.

The J gene is TRBJ2-7, the V gene TRBV5-1, with D maybe TRBD1 (5 bases). V lost 4 bases and J 4 bases, leaving 18 bases between the germline ends. This CDR3 contains 15 residues. Germline lookup yields CDR1 SGHRS and CDR2 YFSETQ. The CDR3 reads CASSESGSPSYEQYF. The CDR3 DNA is TGCGCCAGCAGCGAATCAGGGTCCCCGTCTTACGAGCAGTACTTC.

The rearrangement uses TRBV10-1 and TRBJ1-1; tentative D call: TRBD1 (5 bases). The CDR3 totals 11 residues. V lost 6 bases, J lost 5 bases, and 7 bases lay in between. CDR1 and CDR2 from the germline V gene are WNHNN and SYGVQD (reference sequence). The CDR3 region has the DNA TGCGCCAGCAGCGGGGGAACTGAAGCTTTCTTT. Translation: CASSGGTEAFF.

The V call is TRBV7-2, the J call TRBJ1-2; no clear D gene. The CDR3 contains 14 residues. Between the trimmed V and J ends, which lost 3 bases and 1 base, there was a span of 9 bases. Germline CDR1 SGHTA, CDR2 FQGNSA. The CDR3 loop reads CASSFFGGNYGYTF. In nucleotides, the CDR3 is TGTGCCAGCAGCTTTTTTGGCGGTAACTATGGCTACACCTTC.

V gene TRBV27 combines with J gene TRBJ1-2, with TRBD1 identical over 8 bases. J lost 7 bases, V lost 2 bases, and 9 bases had no gene match. CDR3 length: 15 residues. Germline-derived CDR1 and CDR2 are MNHEY and SMNVEV (reference sequence). The CDR3 region is CASSLKTGGFAGYTF. The DNA of the CDR3 is TGTGCCAGCAGTTTAAAAACAGGGGGTTTTGCTGGCTACACCTTC.

In this sample, this clone turned up a few times. The chain is built from TRBV21-1 and TRBJ2-4; the table calls TRBD2, which could not be checked here. TRBV21-1 is annotated as a pseudogene. The CDR3 consists of 11 residues. The CDR3 sequence: CAIVQTDIQYF. The CDR3 bases are TGTGCCATCGTCCAAACTGACATTCAGTACTTC.

This chain uses TRBV14 with TRBJ2-7; tentatively, D is TRBD1 (5 bases). Germline V gene lookup returns CDR1 SGHDN and CDR2 FVKESK. The length of the CDR3 is 15 residues. The ends were cut back, 4 bases at V and 5 bases at J, with 18 bases in the middle. CDR3 region: CASSLRGRAFNEQYF. DNA for the CDR3: TGTGCCAGCAGCCTTAGAGGCAGGGCTTTTAACGAGCAGTACTTC.

The V and J genes are TRBV7-2 and TRBJ2-7; tentative D call: TRBD1 (6 bases). The CDR3 totals 15 residues. Trimming pared 2 bases from V and 2 bases from J, leaving 13 bases between. From germline, CDR1 is SGHTA and CDR2 FQGNSA. CDR3 coding DNA: TGTGCCAGCAGCTTAAAACAGGGCGCTCCCTACGAGCAGTACTTC. This encodes CASSLKQGAPYEQYF.

This clone came up once. The rearrangement joins TRBV5-4 to TRBJ2-5, with 10 bases fitting TRBD2. The germline V gene encodes CDR1 SGHNT and CDR2 YYREEE (reference sequence). Germline trimming cut 4 bases from V and 7 bases from J; bases unmatched to any gene: 10. This CDR3 contains 15 residues. The DNA of the CDR3 is TGTGCCAGCAGCAACCTAGCGGGGGACCGTGGGACCCAGTACTTC. Amino acid sequence: CASSNLAGDRGTQYF.